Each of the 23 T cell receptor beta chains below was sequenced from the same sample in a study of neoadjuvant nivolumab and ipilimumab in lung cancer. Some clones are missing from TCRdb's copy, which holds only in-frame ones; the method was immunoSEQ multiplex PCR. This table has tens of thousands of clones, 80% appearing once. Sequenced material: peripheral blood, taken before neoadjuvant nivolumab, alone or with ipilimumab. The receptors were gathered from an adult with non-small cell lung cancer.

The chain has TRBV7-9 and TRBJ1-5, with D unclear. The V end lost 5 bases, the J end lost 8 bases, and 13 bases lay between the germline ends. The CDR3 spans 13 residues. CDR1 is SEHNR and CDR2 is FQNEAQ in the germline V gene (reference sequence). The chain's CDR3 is CASSPSDPEPQHF. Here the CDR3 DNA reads TGTGCCAGCAGCCCATCCGACCCCGAGCCCCAGCATTTT.

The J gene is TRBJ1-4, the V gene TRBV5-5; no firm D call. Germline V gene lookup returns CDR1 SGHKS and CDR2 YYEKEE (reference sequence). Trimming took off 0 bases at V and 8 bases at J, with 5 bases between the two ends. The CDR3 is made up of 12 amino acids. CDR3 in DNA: TGTGCCAGCAGCTTGGGTCAGGAAAAACTGTTTTTT. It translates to CASSLGQEKLFF.

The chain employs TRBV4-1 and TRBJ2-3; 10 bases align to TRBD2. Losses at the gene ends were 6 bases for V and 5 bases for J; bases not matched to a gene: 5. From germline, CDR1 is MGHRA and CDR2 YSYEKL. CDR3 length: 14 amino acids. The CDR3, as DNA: TGCGCCAGCAGTGAGCGGGGGGGCATAGATACGCAGTATTTT. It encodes CASSERGGIDTQYF.

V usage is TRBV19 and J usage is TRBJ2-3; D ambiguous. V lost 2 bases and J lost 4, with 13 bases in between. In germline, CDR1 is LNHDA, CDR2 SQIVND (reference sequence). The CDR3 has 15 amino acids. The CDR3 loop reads CASSISISASDTQYF. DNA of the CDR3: TGTGCCAGTAGTATATCCATTTCCGCGTCAGATACGCAGTATTTT. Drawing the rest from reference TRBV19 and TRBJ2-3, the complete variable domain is DGGITQSPKYLFRKEGQNVTLSCEQNLNHDAMYWYRQDPGQGLRLIYYSQIVNDFQKGDIAEGYSVSREKKESFPLTVTSAQKNPTAFYLCASSISISASDTQYFGPGTRLTVL.

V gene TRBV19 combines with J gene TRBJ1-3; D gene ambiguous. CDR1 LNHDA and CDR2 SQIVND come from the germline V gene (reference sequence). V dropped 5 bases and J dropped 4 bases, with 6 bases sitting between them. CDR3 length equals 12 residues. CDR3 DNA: TGTGCCAGTAGTTCAGAAGGAAACACCATATATTTT. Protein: CASSSEGNTIYF.

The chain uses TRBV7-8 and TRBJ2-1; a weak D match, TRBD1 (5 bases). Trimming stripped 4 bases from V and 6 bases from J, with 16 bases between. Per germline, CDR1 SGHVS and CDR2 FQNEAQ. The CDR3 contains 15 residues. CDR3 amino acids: CASSYVAWGGNEQFF. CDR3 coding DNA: TGTGCCAGCAGCTATGTGGCGTGGGGCGGCAATGAGCAGTTCTTC.

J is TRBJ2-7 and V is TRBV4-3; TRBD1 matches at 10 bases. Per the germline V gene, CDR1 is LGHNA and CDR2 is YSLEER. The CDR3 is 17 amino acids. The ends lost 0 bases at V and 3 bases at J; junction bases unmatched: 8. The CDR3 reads CASSQDLVGQGVYEQYF. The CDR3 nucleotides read TGCGCCAGCAGCCAAGATTTGGTAGGACAGGGGGTCTACGAGCAGTACTTC.

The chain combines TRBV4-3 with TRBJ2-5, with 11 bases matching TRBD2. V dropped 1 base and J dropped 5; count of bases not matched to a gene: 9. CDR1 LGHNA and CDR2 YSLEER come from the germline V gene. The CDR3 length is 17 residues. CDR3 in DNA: TGCGCCAGCAGCCAAGGCGGTTCTAGCGGGGGGATCGAGACCCAGTACTTC. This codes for CASSQGGSSGGIETQYF.

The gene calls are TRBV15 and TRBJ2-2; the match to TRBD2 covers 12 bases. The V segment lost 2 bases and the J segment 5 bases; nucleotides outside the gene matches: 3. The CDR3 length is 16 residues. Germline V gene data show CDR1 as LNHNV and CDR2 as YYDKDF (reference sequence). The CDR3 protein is CATSRSGLAGTGELFF. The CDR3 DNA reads TGTGCCACCAGCAGATCAGGACTAGCGGGGACCGGGGAGCTGTTTTTT.

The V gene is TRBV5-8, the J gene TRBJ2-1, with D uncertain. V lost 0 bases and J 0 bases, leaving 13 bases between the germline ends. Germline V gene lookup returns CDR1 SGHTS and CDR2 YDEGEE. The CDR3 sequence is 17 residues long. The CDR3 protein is CASSLAPGVDSYNEQFF. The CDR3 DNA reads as TGTGCCAGCAGCTTGGCCCCAGGCGTTGACTCCTACAATGAGCAGTTCTTC.

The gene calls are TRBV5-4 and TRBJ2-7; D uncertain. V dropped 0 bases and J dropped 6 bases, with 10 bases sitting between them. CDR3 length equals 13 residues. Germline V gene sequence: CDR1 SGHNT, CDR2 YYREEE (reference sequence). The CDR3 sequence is CASSLDRLREQYF. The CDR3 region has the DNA TGTGCCAGCAGCTTGGATCGGTTACGCGAGCAGTACTTC.

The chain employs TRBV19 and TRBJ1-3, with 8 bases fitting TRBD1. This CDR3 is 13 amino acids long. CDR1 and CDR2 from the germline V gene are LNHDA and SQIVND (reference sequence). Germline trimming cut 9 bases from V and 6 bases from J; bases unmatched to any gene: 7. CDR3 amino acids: CASRTGLENTIYF. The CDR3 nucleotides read TGTGCCAGCCGGACAGGGTTGGAAAACACCATATATTTT.

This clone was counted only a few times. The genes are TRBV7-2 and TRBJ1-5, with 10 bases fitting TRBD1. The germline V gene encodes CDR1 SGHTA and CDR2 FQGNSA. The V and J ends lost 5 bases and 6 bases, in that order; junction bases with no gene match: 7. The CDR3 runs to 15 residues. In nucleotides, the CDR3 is TGTGCCAGCAGCGAAGGACAGGGGGGAAGTCAGCCCCAGCATTTT. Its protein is CASSEGQGGSQPQHF.

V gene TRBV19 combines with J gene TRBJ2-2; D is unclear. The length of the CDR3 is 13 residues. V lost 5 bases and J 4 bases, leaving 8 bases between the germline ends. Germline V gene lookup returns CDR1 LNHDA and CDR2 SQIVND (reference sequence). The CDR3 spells CASSYQITGELFF. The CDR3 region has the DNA TGTGCCAGTAGTTATCAGATCACCGGGGAGCTGTTTTTT.

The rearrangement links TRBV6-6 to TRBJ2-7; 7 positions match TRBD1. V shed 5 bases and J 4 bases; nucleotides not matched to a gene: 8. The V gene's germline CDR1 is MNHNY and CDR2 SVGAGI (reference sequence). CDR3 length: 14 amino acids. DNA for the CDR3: TGTGCCAGCAGTACCCCGGACAGGCGTTACGAGCAGTACTTC. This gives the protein CASSTPDRRYEQYF.

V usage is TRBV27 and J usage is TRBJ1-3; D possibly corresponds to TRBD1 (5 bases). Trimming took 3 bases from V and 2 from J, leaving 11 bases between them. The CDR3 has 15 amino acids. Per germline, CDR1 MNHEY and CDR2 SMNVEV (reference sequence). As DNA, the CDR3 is TGTGCCAGCAGTTTGAGGCAGGGTGCTGGAAACACCATATATTTT. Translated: CASSLRQGAGNTIYF.

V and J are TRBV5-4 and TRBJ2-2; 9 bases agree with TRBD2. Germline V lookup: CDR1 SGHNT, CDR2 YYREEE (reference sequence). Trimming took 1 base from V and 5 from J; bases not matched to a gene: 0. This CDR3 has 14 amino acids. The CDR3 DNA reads TGTGCCAGCAGCTTGAGCGGGGGGACCGGGGAGCTGTTTTTT. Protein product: CASSLSGGTGELFF.

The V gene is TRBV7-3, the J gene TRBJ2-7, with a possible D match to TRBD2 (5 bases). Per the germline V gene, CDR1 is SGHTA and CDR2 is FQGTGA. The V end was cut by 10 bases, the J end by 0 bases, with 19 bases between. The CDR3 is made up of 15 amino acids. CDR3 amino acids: CATELKDCLSYEQYF. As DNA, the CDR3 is TGTGCCACCGAGCTGAAGGACTGCCTCTCCTACGAGCAGTACTTC.

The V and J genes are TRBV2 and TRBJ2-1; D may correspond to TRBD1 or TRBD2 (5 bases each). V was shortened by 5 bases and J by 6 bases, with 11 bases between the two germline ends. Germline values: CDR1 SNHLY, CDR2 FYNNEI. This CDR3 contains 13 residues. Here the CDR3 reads CASSQGRLNEQFF. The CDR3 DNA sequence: TGTGCCAGCAGTCAGGGACGGCTCAATGAGCAGTTCTTC.

Here the CDR3 reads CASREPRKPQHF. In nucleotides, the CDR3 is TGCGCCAGCAGGGAACCTAGGAAGCCCCAGCATTTT. This chain joins TRBV5-1 and TRBJ1-5, with no clear D. V dropped 5 bases and J dropped 8 bases, with 11 bases sitting between them. Germline V gives CDR1 SGHRS, CDR2 YFSETQ. The CDR3 runs to 12 residues.

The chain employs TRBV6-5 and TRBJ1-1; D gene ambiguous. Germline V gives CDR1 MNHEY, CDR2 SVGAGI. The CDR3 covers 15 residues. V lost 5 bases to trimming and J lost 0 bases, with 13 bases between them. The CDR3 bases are TGTGCCAGCAGTCCACGGCGGGCGTTGAACACTGAAGCTTTCTTT. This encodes CASSPRRALNTEAFF.

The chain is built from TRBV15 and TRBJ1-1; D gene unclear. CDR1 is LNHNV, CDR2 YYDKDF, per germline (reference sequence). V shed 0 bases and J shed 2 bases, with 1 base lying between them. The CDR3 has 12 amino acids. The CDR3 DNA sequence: TGTGCCACCAGCAGAGACAACACTGAAGCTTTCTTT. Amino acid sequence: CATSRDNTEAFF.

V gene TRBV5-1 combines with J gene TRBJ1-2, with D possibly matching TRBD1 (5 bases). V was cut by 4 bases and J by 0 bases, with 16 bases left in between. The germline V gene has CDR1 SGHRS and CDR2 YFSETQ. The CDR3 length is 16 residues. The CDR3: CASSRDGTVTNYGYTF. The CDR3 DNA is TGCGCCAGCAGCCGAGATGGGACGGTTACTAACTATGGCTACACCTTC.